A single sample is the source of the 23 T cell receptor beta chains below, sequenced in a study of cytomegalovirus exposure and HLA in healthy donors. Primers for the PCR totalled 60 Vbeta and 13 Jbeta. Clones were read by immunoSEQ multiplex PCR, and TCRdb kept only the in-frame ones, dropping some. Among tens of thousands of clones listed, roughly 73% were seen once. The sequenced sample consisted of PBMCs. The source is a woman between 35 and 50 years old in good health and CMV-seropositive.

The V gene is TRBV27, the J gene TRBJ2-5, with 10 bases matching TRBD2. This CDR3 comprises 19 residues. J was trimmed by 5 bases and V by 4 bases; bases with no gene match: 19. Germline V gene data show CDR1 as MNHEY and CDR2 as SMNVEV (reference sequence). The CDR3 DNA reads as TGTGCCAGCAGTTCCTTAGCGGGGGGCTTCCGAGGGGCGATGGAGACCCAGTACTTC. Protein: CASSSLAGGFRGAMETQYF.

This clone was counted once. V gene TRBV9 combines with J gene TRBJ2-3; the D gene is possibly TRBD1 (6 bases). This CDR3 is 14 amino acids long. The germline gives CDR1 SGDLS, CDR2 YYNGEE. Deletions cut 5 bases from V and 4 bases from J, with 14 bases between. CDR3 coding DNA: TGTGCCAGCAGTGCTGGGGGCCGCTCAGATACGCAGTATTTT. Protein sequence: CASSAGGRSDTQYF.

This clone occurred a few times. An end of the junction does not agree with germline; a read error may underlie this. The V call is TRBV7-7, the J call TRBJ1-3; no reliable D call. Germline-derived CDR1 and CDR2 are SSHAT and FNYEAQ (reference sequence). This CDR3 comprises 15 residues. CDR3 nucleotide sequence: TGTGCTAGCAGCCCCGGCCTCCCGAGGGGAAACACCATATATTTT. Translated, it gives CASSPGLPRGNTIYF.

V gene TRBV7-6 combines with J gene TRBJ1-2; D is undetermined. There are 12 residues in the CDR3. With 4 bases removed from V and 10 bases from J, the gap between germline ends came to 13 bases. Germline assignment: CDR1 SGHVS and CDR2 FNYEAQ. In nucleotides, the CDR3 is TGTGCCAGCAGCTCAGAAAAATTTGTCTACACCTTC. Residues: CASSSEKFVYTF.

The chain is built from TRBV5-1 and TRBJ2-3; 8 positions match TRBD2. J gave up 1 base and V 4 bases, and 2 bases lay outside the gene matches. The CDR3 has 14 residues. Germline lookup yields CDR1 SGHRS and CDR2 YFSETQ. The CDR3 DNA sequence: TGCGCCAGCAGCGCGGGGGGACGCACAGATACGCAGTATTTT. Its protein product is CASSAGGRTDTQYF.

V usage is TRBV4-1 and J usage is TRBJ2-5, with D tentatively TRBD2 (6 bases). The CDR3 covers 15 residues. Trimming took 5 bases from V and 2 from J, leaving 15 bases between them. Germline lookup yields CDR1 MGHRA and CDR2 YSYEKL. The CDR3 loop reads CASSYSGSGQETQYF. The DNA for the CDR3 is TGCGCCAGCAGCTACAGCGGTAGCGGACAAGAGACCCAGTACTTC.

The J gene is TRBJ1-5, the V gene TRBV10-3; 8 bases are a match to TRBD1. In germline, CDR1 is ENHRY, CDR2 SYGVKD. The CDR3 is 13 amino acids. After removal of 6 bases from V and 7 bases from J, the junction contained 5 bases not matched to a gene. The CDR3 spells CAISGQGEQPQHF. CDR3 DNA sequence: TGTGCCATCAGCGGACAGGGTGAACAGCCCCAGCATTTT.

CDR3 sequence reads: CASSPGDTRTYEQYF. The CDR3 nucleotides read TGTGCCAGCAGTCCTGGGGACACGAGGACCTACGAGCAGTACTTC. The chain carries TRBV28 and TRBJ2-7; a weak D match, TRBD1 (6 bases). Germline CDR1 is MDHEN and CDR2 is SYDVKM. The CDR3 is 15 residues long. The germline V and J ends were trimmed by 5 bases and 2 bases, with 16 bases remaining between them. Drawing the rest from reference TRBV28 and TRBJ2-7, the complete variable domain is DVKVTQSSRYLVKRTGEKVFLECVQDMDHENMFWYRQDPGLGLRLIYFSYDVKMKEKGDIPEGYSVSREKKERFSLILESASTNQTSMYLCASSPGDTRTYEQYFGPGTRLTVT.

This clone appeared a single time. The chain has TRBV9 and TRBJ2-1, with 11 bases aligning to TRBD2. The CDR3 is 16 amino acids. Unmatched junction bases numbered 4, after V lost 3 bases and J lost 2 bases. Germline values: CDR1 SGDLS, CDR2 YYNGEE. The CDR3 loop is CASSGGTSGAYNEQFF. CDR3 coding DNA: TGTGCCAGCAGCGGAGGGACTAGCGGAGCCTACAATGAGCAGTTCTTC.

The rearrangement uses TRBV7-8 and TRBJ1-5; D might be TRBD1 (6 bases). With 5 bases removed from V and 0 bases from J, the gap between germline ends came to 11 bases. CDR1 SGHVS and CDR2 FQNEAQ come from the germline V gene. The CDR3 totals 15 residues. The CDR3 DNA reads as TGTGCCAGCAGCAACAGGGACAATAGCAATCAGCCCCAGCATTTT. Protein: CASSNRDNSNQPQHF.

The gene calls are TRBV7-9 and TRBJ1-1; D remains unclear. Germline values: CDR1 SEHNR, CDR2 FQNEAQ (reference sequence). V gave up 1 base and J gave up 0 bases, with 3 bases separating them. The CDR3 spans 13 residues. CDR3 nucleotides: TGTGCCAGCAGCTTAGACATGAACACTGAAGCTTTCTTT. Its translation: CASSLDMNTEAFF.

V and J are TRBV6-5 and TRBJ2-5; 8 bases match TRBD2. The DNA matches TRBJ2-7 better at its end, which makes the J call doubtful. The CDR3 covers 14 residues. From germline, CDR1 is MNHEY and CDR2 SVGAGI. CDR3 residues: CASSAGGQLYEQYF. In DNA, the CDR3 is TGTGCCAGCAGTGCGGGAGGCCAACTCTACGAGCAGTACTTC.

This clone was counted a few times. J is TRBJ1-3 and V is TRBV5-8, with TRBD1 identical over 7 bases. This CDR3 has 17 residues. Germline loops: CDR1 SGHTS, CDR2 YDEGEE. The J segment lost 0 bases and the V segment lost 0 bases, leaving 6 bases of the junction unmatched. CDR3 protein: CASSLEGQLLSGNTIYF. CDR3 DNA: TGTGCCAGCAGCTTGGAGGGACAGCTACTCTCTGGAAACACCATATATTTT. Full variable domain (rest looked up from reference TRBV5-8 and TRBJ1-3): EAGVTQSPTHLIKTRGQQATLRCSPISGHTSVYWYQQALGLGLQFLLWYDEGEERNRGNFPPRFSGRQFPNYSSELNVNALELEDSALYLCASSLEGQLLSGNTIYFGEGSWLTVV.

The rearrangement links TRBV7-3 to TRBJ2-2; D might be TRBD2 (6 bases). The V gene's germline CDR1 is SGHTA and CDR2 FQGTGA. V shed 5 bases and J shed 2 bases, with 15 bases lying between them. The CDR3 is made up of 16 amino acids. DNA for the CDR3: TGTGCCAGCAGCCGATCCGGGACTCTCAACACCGGGGAGCTGTTTTTT. It is translated as CASSRSGTLNTGELFF.

J is TRBJ2-1 and V is TRBV5-1; 12 bases are shared with TRBD2. V was clipped by 4 bases and J by 6 bases; unmatched bases: 14. The CDR3 spans 18 residues. In germline, CDR1 is SGHRS, CDR2 YFSETQ. CDR3 in DNA: TGCGCCAGCAGCCCGGGGCTACTGACTAGCGGGAGTTCCAATGAGCAGTTCTTC. Translating it yields CASSPGLLTSGSSNEQFF.

The CDR3, as DNA: TGCGCCAGCAGCTTGACAAGATCTAATGAAAAACTGTTTTTT. It is translated as CASSLTRSNEKLFF. This chain uses TRBV5-1 with TRBJ1-4, with D unresolved. From germline, CDR1 is SGHRS and CDR2 YFSETQ. The CDR3 consists of 14 residues. Trimming took 1 base from V and 3 from J, leaving 7 bases between them.

The chain has TRBV29-1 and TRBJ2-7; D not resolved. Trimming took 6 bases from V and 4 from J, leaving 10 bases between them. The CDR3 is 11 residues long. From germline, CDR1 is SQVTM and CDR2 ANQGSEA. The CDR3: CSVHRDYEQYF. In nucleotides, the CDR3 is TGCAGCGTGCACAGAGATTACGAGCAGTACTTC.

On this clone itself: Other nucleotide sequences from this sample produce the same CDR3. The chain links TRBV7-8 to TRBJ1-1; no reliable D call. This CDR3 is 14 amino acids long. The germline V gene encodes CDR1 SGHVS and CDR2 FQNEAQ. The V end was cut by 1 base, the J end by 0 bases, with 6 bases between. This CDR3 is CASSLERVNTEAFF. The CDR3 DNA reads as TGTGCCAGCAGCTTAGAGAGGGTGAACACTGAAGCTTTCTTT.

The chain employs TRBV5-4 and TRBJ1-2; D is perhaps TRBD1 (5 bases). Germline CDR1 and CDR2: SGHNT and YYREEE (reference sequence). Trimming removed 0 bases at V and 1 base at J, with 7 bases between. The CDR3 sequence is 14 residues long. The CDR3 DNA follows: TGTGCCAGCAGCTTGGTTCAGGGTAACTATGGCTACACCTTC. Translated, it gives CASSLVQGNYGYTF. The full variable domain, its missing parts supplied by reference TRBV5-4 and TRBJ1-2, is ETGVTQSPTHLIKTRGQQVTLRCSSQSGHNTVSWYQQALGQGPQFIFQYYREEENGRGNFPPRFSGLQFPNYSSELNVNALELDDSALYLCASSLVQGNYGYTFGSGTRLTVV.

This clone came up a few times. V is TRBV7-9 and J is TRBJ2-7; D ambiguous. CDR1 is SEHNR, CDR2 FQNEAQ, per germline (reference sequence). CDR3 length: 12 residues. Trimming stripped 1 base from V and 6 bases from J, with 7 bases between. CDR3 protein: CASSLERGEQYF. CDR3 in DNA: TGTGCCAGCAGCTTAGAAAGAGGCGAGCAGTACTTC.

The rearrangement links TRBV4-2 to TRBJ2-3; D gene unclear. The length of the CDR3 is 14 residues. V was shortened by 2 bases and J by 0 bases, with 6 bases between the two germline ends. Germline V gene lookup returns CDR1 LGHNA and CDR2 YNFKEQ. The DNA of the CDR3 is TGTGCCAGCAGCCAACTAGAAAGCACAGATACGCAGTATTTT. It translates to CASSQLESTDTQYF.

CDR3 residues: CASSDAGGETQYF. The CDR3, as DNA: TGTGCCAGCAGCGATGCAGGGGGCGAGACCCAGTACTTC. The chain uses TRBV11-3 and TRBJ2-5; 8 nucleotides align to TRBD1. V lost 5 bases, J lost 5 bases, and 4 bases stayed unmatched. The CDR3 runs 13 residues. Looked up from germline, CDR1 is SGHNT and CDR2 is YENEEA.

This clone was seen a handful of times. The same CDR3 also results from other DNA sequences found in this sample. This chain connects TRBV13 to TRBJ2-5; 7 bases are shared with TRBD1. This CDR3 region has 16 residues. The germline gives CDR1 PRHDT, CDR2 FYEKMQ (reference sequence). V lost 4 bases, J lost 1 base, and 9 bases stayed unmatched. CDR3: CASSWKTGTVQETQYF. CDR3 coding DNA: TGTGCCAGCAGCTGGAAGACAGGGACAGTCCAAGAGACCCAGTACTTC.